These T cell receptor beta chains were read from a single sample in a study of blood T cell repertoires in COVID-19. Sequencing used immunoSEQ multiplex PCR; TCRdb keeps in-frame clones, though not all of them. The top ten hold roughly 4% of the sample, which has around 110,000 clones, 86% seen once. Sequencing input: peripheral blood. The receptors come from a man in his forties with acute or convalescent COVID-19. The CDR3 runs from the conserved cysteine through the conserved F or W. The D gene is left open where the match is weak. For some rows the clone size is stated as once, few or many, or as a class when expanded; others skip it.

clone size,D gene,J gene,V gene,CDR3 DNA,CDR3 protein
-,TRBD1,TRBJ1-4,TRBV6-5,TGTGCCAGCAGTCCTGTCGGGACAGGGAGTGAAAAACTGTTTTTT,CASSPVGTGSEKLFF
-,-,TRBJ1-1,TRBV19,TGTGCCAGTAGTACGGCGGTCCACAGGGTGGAGAACACTGAAGCTTTCTTT,CASSTAVHRVENTEAFF
-,-,TRBJ2-3,TRBV5-4,TGTGCCAGCAGCCAGACTAGAAGCACAGATACGCAGTATTTT,CASSQTRSTDTQYF
-,TRBD1,TRBJ2-1,TRBV13,TGTGCCAGCAGCCGCAGGACAGGGAGTGTAGGAGCCTACAATGAGCAGTTCTTC,CASSRRTGSVGAYNEQFF
few,-,TRBJ2-3,TRBV19,TGTGCCAGTAGTATCTTGGGACAACGGACAGATACGCAGTATTTT,CASSILGQRTDTQYF
-,-,TRBJ1-1,TRBV7-6,TGTGCCAGCAGCCCCCTGGGTGGGGGGTTCACTGAAGCTTTCTTT,CASSPLGGGFTEAFF
-,-,TRBJ1-1,TRBV7-9,TGTGCCAGCAGCTCCCGGGACGGTGGGAGGGGTGACACTGAAGCTTTCTTT,CASSSRDGGRGDTEAFF
few,-,TRBJ2-7,TRBV6-5,TGTGCCAGCAGCTCGGGGGTTCGATACTACGAGCAGTACTTC,CASSSGVRYYEQYF
-,-,TRBJ1-2,TRBV10-3,TGTGCCATCGAGGCAGGGACTTTTGGCTACACCTTC,CAIEAGTFGYTF
-,TRBD1,TRBJ1-2,TRBV7-2,TGTGCCAGCAGCTTTGGGACAGATTATGGCTACACCTTC,CASSFGTDYGYTF
-,TRBD1,TRBJ1-2,TRBV5-6,TGTGCCAGCAGCCCGGCAGGGGGCTTCAACTATGGCTACACCTTC,CASSPAGGFNYGYTF
-,-,TRBJ2-7,TRBV19,TGTGCCAGTAGTATAGATTGGAGGGTTGCTAGCGTCGACGAGCAGTACTTC,CASSIDWRVASVDEQYF
-,-,TRBJ2-7,TRBV9,TGTGCCAGCAGCGTAGAGCCATTCCACTACGAGCAGTACTTC,CASSVEPFHYEQYF
-,TRBD2,TRBJ2-5,TRBV5-4,TGTGCCAGCAGCTTGGGCCTAGCGGGGGGCCGAGAGACCCAGTACTTC,CASSLGLAGGRETQYF
-,TRBD2,TRBJ2-7,TRBV2,TGTGCCAGCAGTGCGGGACTAGCGGGTTACGAGCAGTACTTC,CASSAGLAGYEQYF
-,-,TRBJ1-1,TRBV19,TGTGCCAGTAGTATTAGAGGAGATGCCTGGGGAGGGAAAGGCACTGAAGCTTTCTTT,CASSIRGDAWGGKGTEAFF
-,-,TRBJ2-3,TRBV9,TGTGCCAGCAGCGTAGTATCCAGGGGACCAGATACGCAGTATTTT,CASSVVSRGPDTQYF
-,-,TRBJ2-7,TRBV9,TGTGCCAGCAGCGTAGGTTCAGGGAACTACGAGCAGTACTTC,CASSVGSGNYEQYF
-,-,TRBJ1-2,TRBV5-1,TGCGCCAGCAGCTTGTCTCAGGGCCCGAGCTATGGCTACACCTTC,CASSLSQGPSYGYTF
few,TRBD1,TRBJ1-5,TRBV7-2,TGTGCCAGCAGCTTATTGGGGTCAGGGGGCGCAGGGCAGCCCCAGCATTTT,CASSLLGSGGAGQPQHF
-,TRBD1,TRBJ2-6,TRBV7-2,TGTGCCAGCAGCTACACAGGGGGCGCGGGCGTCCTGACTTTC,CASSYTGGAGVLTF
-,TRBD2,TRBJ2-1,TRBV18,TGTGCCAGCTCACCACGGACTAGCGGGATAGTAGGGAGCTCCTACAATGAGCAGTTCTTC,CASSPRTSGIVGSSYNEQFF
-,-,TRBJ2-1,TRBV5-8,TGTGCCAGCAACTTAGCGATCCACCACAATGAGCAGTTCTTC,CASNLAIHHNEQFF
-,-,TRBJ1-1,TRBV11-1,TGTGCCAGCAGCTCCTTGGGGCAGACGCACACTGAAGCTTTCTTT,CASSSLGQTHTEAFF
-,-,TRBJ1-3,TRBV18,TGTGCCAGCTCACCACCGATGGCCCCGCGGCACGGAAACACCATATATTTT,CASSPPMAPRHGNTIYF
few,TRBD1,TRBJ1-1,TRBV5-1,TGCGCCAGCAGCTTCTACAGGGGGAACACTGAAGCTTTCTTT,CASSFYRGNTEAFF
-,-,TRBJ1-6,TRBV27,TGTGCCAGCAGTTTAGTAACAGGCAACTTTAATTCACCCCTCCACTTT,CASSLVTGNFNSPLHF
-,-,TRBJ1-2,TRBV19,TGTGCCAGTAGTACCGGGTCTCTCGAGTATGGCTACACCTTC,CASSTGSLEYGYTF
-,TRBD1,TRBJ1-2,TRBV6-5,TGTGCCAGCAGTCAGTCACAGGGGGCCGGCTATGGCTACACCTTC,CASSQSQGAGYGYTF
-,TRBD2,TRBJ2-1,TRBV9,TGTGCCAGCAGCGTAGAAATAGCGGGGATATACAATGAGCAGTTCTTC,CASSVEIAGIYNEQFF
-,TRBD1,TRBJ1-5,TRBV15,TGTGCCACGGAAACAGGGGTATATAGCAATCAGCCCCAGCATTTT,CATETGVYSNQPQHF
-,TRBD2,TRBJ2-1,TRBV5-1,TGCGCCAGCAGCTTGGAGGCTAGCGGACTTTACAATGAGCAGTTCTTC,CASSLEASGLYNEQFF
-,-,TRBJ1-1,TRBV9,TGTGCCAGCAGCGTTGGAGAGGGTTACACTGAAGCTTTCTTT,CASSVGEGYTEAFF
-,-,TRBJ1-3,TRBV7-9,TGTGCCCCTCGGCCGGAGCCACACATTTTTTCTGGAAACACCATATATTTT,CAPRPEPHIFSGNTIYF
once,-,TRBJ1-2,TRBV2,TGTGCCGCAGGGGAGTTCCATGGCTACACCTTC,CAAGEFHGYTF
-,-,TRBJ2-3,TRBV10-3,TGTGCCATCAGCGACAGGACTAGCACAGATACGCAGTATTTT,CAISDRTSTDTQYF
-,-,TRBJ1-1,TRBV4-1,TGCGCCAGCAGCTACGAGCAGGGGCGAAGTGAAGCTTTCTTT,CASSYEQGRSEAFF
-,TRBD2,TRBJ2-1,TRBV7-2,TGTGCCAGCAGCTTAAGAGGTAGCGGGAGGAATGAGCAGTTCTTC,CASSLRGSGRNEQFF
-,-,TRBJ1-3,TRBV5-5,TGTGCCAGCAGCCTGGGGGGAGCCGGAAACACCATATATTTT,CASSLGGAGNTIYF
-,TRBD1,TRBJ1-4,TRBV6-2/TRBV6-3,TGTGCCAGCAGTCCGGGGACAGTTTATGAAAAACTGTTTTTT,CASSPGTVYEKLFF
-,-,TRBJ2-1,TRBV29-1,TGCAGCGTCCAGCCGTACGGGAATGAGCAGTTCTTC,CSVQPYGNEQFF
-,TRBD1,TRBJ2-3,TRBV10-3,TGTGCCATCAGTGAGTCAACAGGGGGTACCACAGATACGCAGTATTTT,CAISESTGGTTDTQYF
few,TRBD1,TRBJ1-1,TRBV5-8,TGTGCCAGCAGCTCTTACAGGGGGCGGACTGAAGCTTTCTTT,CASSSYRGRTEAFF
-,-,TRBJ1-5,TRBV7-2,TGTGCCAGCAGCTTACAATGGGCTAGCAATCAGCCCCAGCATTTT,CASSLQWASNQPQHF
-,-,TRBJ1-6,TRBV6-5,TGTGCCAGCAGACCTACAGGATCCTATAATTCACCCCTCCACTTT,CASRPTGSYNSPLHF
-,TRBD2,TRBJ2-1,TRBV7-2,TGTGCCAGCAGCTCCCAAGGGGGCGGGGGGGCGAATGAGCAGTTCTTC,CASSSQGGGGANEQFF
-,-,TRBJ2-1,TRBV9,TGTGCCAGCAGCGTAGCTAGCCTAGTTTTGAATGAGCAGTTCTTC,CASSVASLVLNEQFF
-,TRBD2,TRBJ2-2,TRBV7-3,TGTGCCAGCAGCTTAACCCCTCTAGCGGGGGGTGTTACCGGGGAGCTGTTTTTT,CASSLTPLAGGVTGELFF
-,-,TRBJ2-3,TRBV5-4,TGTGCCAGCAGACTTACTAGTTTCGCAGATACGCAGTATTTT,CASRLTSFADTQYF
few,TRBD1,TRBJ1-1,TRBV11-2,TGTGCCAGCAGCTTAGACCGGACAGGGGCAGGGGCTTTCTTT,CASSLDRTGAGAFF
-,-,TRBJ1-2,TRBV23-1,TGCGCCAGCAGTACTTACCGACAGTCCTCTGGGACCTTC,CASSTYRQSSGTF
-,-,TRBJ2-2,TRBV9,TGTGCCAGCAGCGCCGGGGTCCTCTTATACACCGGGGAGCTGTTTTTT,CASSAGVLLYTGELFF
-,TRBD2,TRBJ2-1,TRBV6-5,TGTGCCAGCAGAGGGACTAGCTACAATGAGCAGTTCTTC,CASRGTSYNEQFF